The subject of this entry is one T cell receptor (beta chain). Original analysis: Estimation of nucleated cell counts relied on the amplification of reference gene primers. Assay used: immunoSEQ multiplex PCR; TCRdb lists only in-frame clones, some missing. For V, J and clone size, that table is used; D and trimming come from the DNA. This table holds more than 250,000 clones, roughly 85% found once. This record belongs to a study of blood T cell repertoires in COVID-19. Study information: The United States, Italy and Spain were the sources of the acute and convalescent COVID-19 samples. T cells, B-cell-depleted T cells, or PBMCs supplied cDNA or gDNA.

The length of the CDR3 is 13 residues. V lost 1 base to trimming and J lost 9 bases, with 11 bases between them. Germline V lookup: CDR1 LGHNT, CDR2 FRNRAP. This chain uses TRBV12-5 with TRBJ2-3, with D unresolved. The clonotype comes from a man aged 50-59 years with active or convalescent COVID-19. Sequencing used peripheral blood. This CDR3 is CASGLGATRTQYF. In DNA, the CDR3 is TGTGCTAGTGGTTTGGGGGCAACAAGGACGCAGTATTTT. The full variable domain, its missing parts supplied by reference TRBV12-5 and TRBJ2-3, is DARVTQTPRHKVTEMGQEVTMRCQPILGHNTVFWYRQTMMQGLELLAYFRNRAPLDDSGMPKDRFSAEMPDATLATLKIQPSEPRDSAVYFCASGLGATRTQYFGPGTRLTVL.